The clone carrying this T cell receptor beta chain has more than one count but fewer than ten. The data are from a study of T-cell reconstitution after alpha-beta-depleted transplantation in children. As it was prepared, the TCRbeta library received unique molecular identifiers. TCRdb itself ran the PCR reads through MiXCR, one entry per CDR3 protein. The sample has 250,000 to 400,000 distinct CDR3 sequences; 23% are singletons. From germline, CDR1 is SGHAT and CDR2 FQNNGV. V lost 4 bases to trimming and J lost 7 bases; unmatched junction nucleotides: 8. The CDR3 sequence is 15 residues long. The starting material was PBMCs, mostly from graft donor cells, obtained 180 days after TCRalphabeta/CD19-depleted stem cell transplant. The chain employs TRBV11-2 and TRBJ2-1; 9 bases agree with TRBD2. This clonotype was obtained from a male patient aged 10 to 17 who had a stem cell transplant for acute lymphoblastic leukemia, so the T cells may come from the graft donor. Here the CDR3 reads CASSSIAGVGNEQFF. In nucleotides, the CDR3 is TGTGCCAGCAGCTCCATAGCGGGAGTCGGGAATGAGCAGTTCTTC.